This T cell receptor (beta chain) was captured in a study of cytomegalovirus exposure and HLA in healthy donors. In the case of this clone: Its target is not known.

The study's findings and limits: Using the classifier, cytomegalovirus status was reportedly diagnosed with high specificity and sensitivity. Rates of TCR association differed by HLA locus in a later analysis, with DRB1 highest and HLA-C lowest. In a later analysis, V- and J-gene trimming of beta chains associated with a DCLRE1C missense variant, replicated independently. Cytomegalovirus-associated TCR beta chains were listed, numbering roughly 150.

PCR employed 60 Vbeta and 13 Jbeta primers. Repertoires were generated with immunoSEQ multiplex PCR, while TCRdb's copy carries only in-frame clones and drops some. Among 150,000 to 200,000 clones listed, approximately 78% were seen once. Germline CDR1 MNHEY, CDR2 SMNVEV (reference sequence). The CDR3 has 16 amino acids. V shed 4 bases and J shed 4 bases, with 17 bases lying between them. The origin of this receptor is a woman aged 18-29 years in good health and CMV-seronegative. Source material: PBMCs. The genes are TRBV27 and TRBJ2-4; the D gene is possibly TRBD2 (6 bases). As DNA, the CDR3 is TGTGCCAGCAGTTACACCAGCGGGTCGGGGAAAAACATTCAGTACTTC. It codes for CASSYTSGSGKNIQYF.